This TCR beta chain originates from a study of T cells in localized non-small cell lung cancer. Regarding the study as a whole: Higher adjacent-lung clonality was associated with shorter survival. Maximal T cell clonality occurred in uninvolved adjacent lung, with tumor ranking below it.

Sequenced by immunoSEQ multiplex PCR; TCRdb stores in-frame clones only, minus some. The sample consists of about 2,800 clones, approximately 20% of them appearing once. This clone was observed a few times. Its antigen is unidentified. Deletions cut 5 bases from V and 0 bases from J, with 14 bases between. Germline CDR1 and CDR2: SGHNT and YENEEA. The CDR3 consists of 16 residues. The origin of this receptor is a male donor at least 60 years old with stage II squamous cell lung carcinoma. Sequenced here: lung tumor tissue, sampled before any cancer treatment. This rearrangement joins TRBV11-3 to TRBJ2-1; D is tentatively TRBD1 or TRBD2 (6 bases each). The CDR3 spells CASSRGPSSSYNEQFF. The CDR3, as DNA: TGTGCCAGCAGCCGGGGGCCCTCGAGCTCCTACAATGAGCAGTTCTTC.